A single sample is the source of the 22 T cell receptor beta chains below, sequenced in a study of PD-1 blockade in classical Hodgkin lymphoma. Time point denoted: newly diagnosed, previously untreated cHL patient sample. Isolation of CD4+ T cells from thawed PBMCs was performed by magnetic negative selection. Assay: immunoSEQ multiplex PCR; the TCRdb copy retains only in-frame clones and omits some. The data contain approximately 16,000 clones, around 84% of them singletons. The sequenced sample consisted of CD4+ T cells from blood. These receptors were obtained from a human donor with classical Hodgkin lymphoma.

This chain links TRBV7-9 with TRBJ2-5, with 14 bases that match TRBD2. The CDR3 has 16 residues. The J segment lost 2 bases and the V segment lost 4 bases, leaving 3 bases of the junction unmatched. CDR1 SEHNR and CDR2 FQNEAQ come from the germline V gene (reference sequence). In DNA form, the CDR3 reads TGTGCCAGCAGCTCGGGACTAGCGGGAGAGCAAGAGACCCAGTACTTC. This gives the protein CASSSGLAGEQETQYF.

The V and J genes are TRBV7-9 and TRBJ2-7; 7 positions agree with TRBD1. The V gene's germline CDR1 is SEHNR and CDR2 FQNEAQ (reference sequence). This CDR3 is 16 amino acids long. V shed 4 bases, J shed 1 base, and the junction held 10 bases outside the gene matches. In nucleotides, the CDR3 is TGTGCCAGCAGCTCCTCCGGGACAGCGCTTTCCTACGAGCAGTACTTC. This sequence encodes CASSSSGTALSYEQYF.

The CDR3 region has the DNA TGTGCCACCACAGGGGCCCTCTTGGGGCAATCCTACGAGCAGTACTTC. The encoded protein is CATTGALLGQSYEQYF. The rearrangement links TRBV10-3 to TRBJ2-7, with 7 bases fitting TRBD1. In germline, CDR1 is ENHRY, CDR2 SYGVKD. CDR3 length: 16 residues. V lost 10 bases, J lost 1 base, and 16 bases stayed unmatched.

This clone was found a few times. The CDR3 DNA follows: TGTGCCAGCGGAGGGGCTGGAAACACCATATATTTT. This sequence encodes CASGGAGNTIYF. The chain couples TRBV28 to TRBJ1-3, with a weak D call TRBD1 (5 bases). With 8 bases removed from V and 2 bases from J, the gap between germline ends came to 7 bases. This CDR3 has 12 residues. Germline CDR1 is MDHEN and CDR2 is SYDVKM.

The chain uses TRBV28 and TRBJ2-5; D is unresolved. The J call could be wrong; TRBJ2-7 is a better fit for the DNA end. Looked up from germline, CDR1 is MDHEN and CDR2 is SYDVKM. This CDR3 comprises 11 residues. For the CDR3, the DNA is TGTGCCAGCAGCCTGCACTACGAGCAGTACTTC. Residues: CASSLHYEQYF.

V and J are TRBV7-2 and TRBJ2-1; the D is unclear. The CDR3 has 15 amino acids. The V end was cut by 1 base, the J end by 6 bases, with 13 bases between. Germline assignment: CDR1 SGHTA and CDR2 FQGNSA. Here the CDR3 reads CASSLVTVVGNEQFF. The CDR3 DNA reads as TGTGCCAGCAGCTTAGTAACGGTCGTGGGCAATGAGCAGTTCTTC.

CDR3 protein: CASNGNTIYF. The CDR3 nucleotides are TGTGCCAGCAATGGAAACACCATATATTTT. The chain uses TRBV6-9 and TRBJ1-3, with D hard to call. Trimming removed 7 bases from V and 3 bases from J, with 1 base in between. Germline V gives CDR1 MNHGY, CDR2 SVAAGI. The CDR3 totals 10 residues.

This clone was seen a handful of times. The chain links TRBV6-5 to TRBJ1-2, with D tentatively TRBD1 (5 bases). The CDR3 length is 14 residues. V was clipped by 6 bases and J by 8 bases, with 19 bases between them. The germline V gene has CDR1 MNHEY and CDR2 SVGAGI. CDR3 bases: TGTGCCAGCAGAACAACCGGGACCCAGCGGGGCTACACCTTC. Encoded protein: CASRTTGTQRGYTF.

The chain recombines TRBV4-3 with TRBJ1-5, with no clear D. CDR3 length equals 16 residues. Germline CDR1 LGHNA, CDR2 YSLEER. Deletions cut 0 bases from V and 1 base from J, with 10 bases between. The DNA of the CDR3 is TGCGCCAGCAGCCAAGATTCGACAAGGAGCAATCAGCCCCAGCATTTT. It encodes CASSQDSTRSNQPQHF.

This chain joins TRBV11-2 and TRBJ2-1; 8 positions agree with TRBD2. The length of the CDR3 is 16 residues. CDR1 is SGHAT and CDR2 is FQNNGV in the germline V gene. V lost 5 bases, J lost 7 bases, and 13 bases stayed unmatched. The DNA of the CDR3 is TGTGCCAGCAGCCTTCGGGGTAGCGGGAAGCTGAATGAGCAGTTCTTC. It is translated as CASSLRGSGKLNEQFF.

The V call is TRBV11-2, the J call TRBJ1-3, with D maybe TRBD1 (5 bases). V was cut by 7 bases and J by 0 bases, with 13 bases left in between. CDR1 is SGHAT and CDR2 is FQNNGV in the germline V gene. This CDR3 has 15 amino acids. As DNA, the CDR3 is TGTGCCAGCATGGGGCCCCCCTCCTCTGGAAACACCATATATTTT. Translation: CASMGPPSSGNTIYF.

This clone was detected only once. The CDR3 DNA reads as TGCAGCGTTGAGGACCAGCTGGGCACTGAAGCTTTCTTT. It codes for CSVEDQLGTEAFF. This sequence joins TRBV29-1 and TRBJ1-1; no definite D call. The CDR3 covers 13 residues. The germline V gene has CDR1 SQVTM and CDR2 ANQGSEA. V lost 3 bases and J lost 4, with 12 bases in between.

The rearrangement joins TRBV27 to TRBJ2-7, with TRBD2 matching over 10 bases. The V gene end was trimmed by 5 bases and the J gene end by 2 bases; junction bases not matched to a gene: 6. The germline V gene encodes CDR1 MNHEY and CDR2 SMNVEV (reference sequence). The CDR3 consists of 15 residues. The CDR3, as DNA: TGTGCCAGCAGTCTAAAAGCGGGAGGGGCCTACGAGCAGTACTTC. This gives the protein CASSLKAGGAYEQYF.

The chain carries TRBV5-4 and TRBJ2-1; 12 nucleotides match TRBD2. Germline V gives CDR1 SGHNT, CDR2 YYREEE (reference sequence). With V trimmed by 4 bases and J by 5 bases, 7 bases remained unmatched. The CDR3 is 16 residues long. The CDR3 reads CASSQKLAGGHNEQFF. As DNA, the CDR3 is TGTGCCAGCAGCCAGAAACTAGCGGGAGGACACAATGAGCAGTTCTTC.

The genes are TRBV11-3 and TRBJ2-2, with TRBD1 identical over 7 bases. Germline lookup yields CDR1 SGHNT and CDR2 YENEEA. The V and J ends lost 5 bases and 7 bases, in that order; junction bases with no gene match: 4. This CDR3 is built from 13 residues. In DNA, the CDR3 is TGTGCCAGCAGCCCGTGGACAGGCGGGGAGCTGTTTTTT. It translates to CASSPWTGGELFF.

V and J are TRBV28 and TRBJ1-2; D might be TRBD1 (6 bases). There are 12 residues in the CDR3. With 11 bases removed from V and 2 bases from J, the gap between germline ends came to 12 bases. Germline assignment: CDR1 MDHEN and CDR2 SYDVKM. The CDR3, as DNA: TGTGCCTCCTCCGGGACAAACTATGGCTACACCTTC. Amino acids: CASSGTNYGYTF.

The chain's CDR3 is CASSLEWATNEKLFF. The CDR3 DNA sequence: TGCGCCAGCAGCTTGGAGTGGGCCACTAATGAAAAACTGTTTTTT. V is TRBV5-1 and J is TRBJ1-4; no definite D call. V was clipped by 0 bases and J by 2 bases, with 8 bases between them. This CDR3 has 15 residues. The germline CDR1 and CDR2 sequences are SGHRS and YFSETQ.

CDR3 in DNA: TGTGCCAGCAGCTTAGGCGGACAGGGCAATCAGCCCCAGCATTTT. Translating it yields CASSLGGQGNQPQHF. The rearrangement uses TRBV7-2 and TRBJ1-5; 7 nucleotides match TRBD1. Trimming removed 1 base from V and 2 bases from J; junction bases left unmatched: 2. Germline V lookup: CDR1 SGHTA, CDR2 FQGNSA. This CDR3 comprises 15 residues.

The genes are TRBV14 and TRBJ2-7; 10 bases are a match to TRBD1. This CDR3 has 14 residues. The germline gives CDR1 SGHDN, CDR2 FVKESK. V shed 4 bases and J 3 bases; nucleotides not matched to a gene: 3. The CDR3 loop reads CASSPGTGDYEQYF. The CDR3 DNA reads as TGTGCCAGCAGCCCAGGGACAGGGGACTACGAGCAGTACTTC.

V and J are TRBV2 and TRBJ1-2; 8 bases line up with TRBD1. CDR1 and CDR2 from the germline V gene are SNHLY and FYNNEI. This CDR3 has 15 residues. V shed 2 bases and J 1 base; nucleotides not matched to a gene: 3. For the CDR3, the DNA is TGTGCCAGCAGTGAAAACAGGGGGTTTAACTATGGCTACACCTTC. Protein sequence: CASSENRGFNYGYTF.

The J gene is TRBJ2-7, the V gene TRBV6-5; 9 bases align to TRBD2. The CDR3 has 15 amino acids. CDR1 is MNHEY and CDR2 is SVGAGI in the germline V gene. V shed 9 bases and J 0 bases; nucleotides not matched to a gene: 9. Written as DNA, the CDR3 is TGTGCCAGTGAAACAAGCGGGAGGAGCTCCTACGAGCAGTACTTC. It specifies CASETSGRSSYEQYF.

V gene TRBV7-2 combines with J gene TRBJ2-3; weak D call: TRBD2 (5 bases). V was cut by 4 bases and J by 1 base, with 15 bases left in between. The CDR3 is 16 amino acids. Germline V gene data show CDR1 as SGHTA and CDR2 as FQGNSA. In DNA form, the CDR3 reads TGTGCCAGCAGCTCCCGGGCGGACGGGGGCACAGATACGCAGTATTTT. It yields the protein CASSSRADGGTDTQYF.